What follows is one T cell receptor beta chain and its context. Its antigen is unknown. No clone much larger than this one lies a single base away; base qualities are absent. This record belongs to a study of T cells in tumors after PD-1 blockade (dated by TCRdb to the late 2010s). Regarding the complete study: Exclusion criteria were prior checkpoint blockade, use of systemic immunosuppressants, or recent radiotherapy or other anti-cancer therapy within 4 weeks. Treatment consisted of either cemiplimab 350 mg every 2 weeks or pembrolizumab 200 mg every 3 weeks. Some patients also continued taking vismodegib 150 mg daily during anti-PD-1 treatment. On average, peripheral blood samples yielded under 45,000 unique clonotypes and approximately 110,000 TCR templates (range about 21,000-260,000). The study performed paired single-cell RNA and TCR sequencing on site-matched tumors from BCC or SCC patients before and after anti-PD-1 therapy. To compare blood and tumor clonotypes, bulk TCR sequencing was performed on around 10 peripheral blood samples from 5 patients. RECIST version 1.1 was the standard used to evaluate clinical response. Paper-wide results and their limitations: Where the novel T cell clones came from was not identified, and possible sources could include lymphoid organs or rare unexpanded clones inside the tumor or in the tumor periphery. Roughly 38% of TCR clonotypes from the tumor were detected in blood, and certain novel exhausted tumor clones were present in blood collected before treatment, which suggests recruitment from the periphery.

Taken with the paper, the label for time point translates to: before anti-PD-1 therapy. Genomic DNA extracted from tumor biopsies or peripheral blood was used for bulk TCRbeta sequencing, with input ranging from roughly 616 ng to 6,004 ng. Every patient was a poor candidate for surgical resection and had histologically proven advanced or metastatic basal or squamous cell carcinoma. The basal cell carcinoma cohort comprised about a dozen patients, of whom seven to nine had bulk tumor TCR sequencing. Deep TCRbeta sequencing was performed with the immunoSEQ platform. The study's processing was this. For further analysis, only productive rearrangements were exported from the immunoSEQ Analyzer. T cell phenotypes were assigned to bulk TCRbeta clonotypes by matching to single-cell RNA+TCR-seq clones sharing the same TCRbeta sequence. Tumor enrichment of a clone was calculated by dividing the clone's tumor frequency by the clone's PBMC frequency, both taken from bulk TCR sequencing. GLIPH was used to group TCRs into specificity groups, clusters of distinct TCRs likely recognizing common antigens via shared CDR3 motifs. The table was pulled from immuneACCESS by TCRdb, which kept in-frame rearrangements only. Such tables lose some clones; where checked, under half of the loss comes from unresolved V genes, and the rest has no known cause. The V and J calls and the clone size are those of that table, but D and trimming were determined from the DNA. The table for this sample lists 45,000 to 60,000 clones; 60% to 80% of them were counted only once. The ten biggest clones cover 16% of the sample.

From cysteine to phenylalanine, the CDR3 is 15 amino acids long. Only the CDR3 region is kept as DNA, spanning 45 bases read in frame from base 1. CDR1 and CDR2 are drawn from the germline V gene (reference sequence): GTSNPN, SVGIG. V loses 8 bases, J loses 1 base, and the germline ends lie 18 bases apart. Sample: PBMCs, taken before anti-PD-1 treatment. The V and J genes are TRBV30 and TRBJ2-1; a tentative D match to TRBD2 spans 10 bases. This TCR came from a human donor with basal cell carcinoma. CDR3 protein: CAVAGGQGSYNEQFF. The base sequence is TGTGCCGTAGCGGGAGGACAGGGGTCCTACAATGAGCAGTTCTTC.